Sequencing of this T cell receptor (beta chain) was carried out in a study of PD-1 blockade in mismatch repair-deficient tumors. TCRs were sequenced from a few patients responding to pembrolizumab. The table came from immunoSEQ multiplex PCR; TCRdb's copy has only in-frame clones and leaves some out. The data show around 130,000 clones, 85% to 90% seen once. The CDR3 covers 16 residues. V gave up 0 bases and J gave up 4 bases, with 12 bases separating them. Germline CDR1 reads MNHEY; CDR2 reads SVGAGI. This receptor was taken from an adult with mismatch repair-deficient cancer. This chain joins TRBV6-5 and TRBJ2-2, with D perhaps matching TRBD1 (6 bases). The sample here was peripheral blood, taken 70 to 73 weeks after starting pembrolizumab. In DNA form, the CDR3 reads TGTGCCAGCAGTTACTCCGGCAGGGGTGTCACCGGGGAGCTGTTTTTT. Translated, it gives CASSYSGRGVTGELFF.